Listed below are T cell receptor beta chains from one sample, sequenced in a study of human T cells and chemical hapten exposure. TCRdb re-derived calls from the RACE reads in MiXCR, one entry per CDR3 protein. The data show under 65,000 distinct CDR3 sequences, with about 9.2% seen just once and around 15% held by the top ten. The sample here was whole blood, taken in connection with sensitization to the hapten diphenylcyclopropenone (DPC). The receptor source for this set is a middle-aged woman with alopecia areata. Some clones in this sample may be carry-over from other donors' samples. Each CDR3 is given with its conserved first and last residue. Fields, in order: clone size, D gene, J gene, V gene, CDR3 length, CDR3 protein, CDR3 DNA. D genes are given only for firm matches. Where a row states a size, it is once, few, many or the class of an expanded clone; other rows omit it.

- | TRBD1 | TRBJ1-6 | TRBV5-1 | 18 | CASSLVWGQANYNSPLHF | TGCGCCAGCAGCTTGGTATGGGGACAGGCAAATTATAATTCACCCCTCCACTTT
many | TRBD2 | TRBJ2-1 | TRBV4-3 | 15 | CASSQGRGAANEQFF | TGCGCCAGCAGCCAAGGGCGGGGGGCTGCAAATGAGCAGTTCTTC
large | - | TRBJ2-7 | TRBV4-2 | 18 | CASSQDPLGETSSYEQYF | TGTGCCAGCAGCCAAGATCCCCTCGGCGAGACGAGCTCCTACGAGCAGTACTTC
few | TRBD1 | TRBJ1-1 | TRBV9 | 14 | CASSEQTGYTEAFF | TGTGCCAGCAGCGAGCAGACAGGGTATACTGAAGCTTTCTTT
many | TRBD2 | TRBJ2-3 | TRBV6-2/TRBV6-3 | 19 | CASSYSSGSGTSSTDTQYF | TGTGCCAGCAGTTACTCCAGCGGATCCGGGACTAGCAGCACAGATACGCAGTATTTT
many | TRBD1 | TRBJ1-4 | TRBV7-6 | 13 | CASSPTGGAKLFF | TGTGCCAGCAGCCCTACAGGGGGCGCAAAACTGTTTTTT
many | - | TRBJ1-1 | TRBV15 | 15 | CATSSRLSGNTEAFF | TGTGCCACCAGCAGCCGACTCTCGGGGAACACTGAAGCTTTCTTT
few | TRBD2 | TRBJ2-1 | TRBV14 | 15 | CASQPYSGDPTEQFF | TGTGCCTCCCAACCATATAGCGGGGACCCTACCGAGCAGTTCTTC
many | - | TRBJ1-1 | TRBV2 | 14 | CASSEEGRTTEAFF | TGTGCCAGCAGTGAGGAGGGACGAACAACTGAAGCTTTCTTT
many | TRBD1 | TRBJ2-7 | TRBV4-3 | 17 | CASSYPGTGGQTYEQYF | TGCGCCAGCAGCTACCCTGGGACAGGGGGCCAAACCTACGAGCAGTACTTC
- | - | TRBJ2-7 | TRBV3-1 | 15 | CASSPPDRGGLEQYF | TGTGCCAGCAGCCCTCCGGATAGGGGAGGACTCGAGCAGTACTTC
few | - | TRBJ1-1 | TRBV27 | 12 | CASPREGSEAFF | TGTGCCAGCCCCAGGGAGGGATCTGAAGCTTTCTTT
- | TRBD1 | TRBJ2-1 | TRBV12-5 | 14 | CASGTGQGVDEQFF | TGTGCTAGTGGTACCGGACAGGGTGTGGATGAGCAGTTCTTC
many | - | TRBJ1-4 | TRBV7-9 | 15 | CASSFPGATNEKLFF | TGTGCCAGCAGCTTCCCGGGGGCAACTAATGAAAAACTGTTTTTT
few | TRBD1 | TRBJ1-1 | TRBV5-1 | 15 | CASNHLDRGDTEAFF | TGCGCCAGCAACCATTTGGACAGGGGCGACACTGAAGCTTTCTTT
many | - | TRBJ2-4 | TRBV24-1 | 17 | CATSDPTKHGGQNIQYF | TGTGCCACCAGTGACCCCACCAAACACGGAGGCCAAAACATTCAGTACTTC